Listed here are 3 T cell receptor beta chains from one sample, sequenced in a study of response to subunit inactivated influenza vaccine. MiXCR, run by TCRdb on the RT-PCR reads, gives a single entry per CDR3 protein. The profile shows 200,000 to 300,000 distinct CDR3 sequences, 10% to 15% of them singletons. The specimen comprised non-naive T cells sorted from PBMCs, sampled roughly 2 weeks before vaccination. The receptors come from a man aged 50 or older who received an inactivated influenza vaccine.

This clonotype was detected many times. The chain carries TRBV5-6 and TRBJ2-5, with TRBD2 as a possible D gene (6 bases). CDR3 length: 12 amino acids. Trimming left V 8 bases short and J 5 bases short, with 13 bases between. CDR1 and CDR2 from the germline V gene are SGHDT and YYEEEE. The CDR3 DNA reads as TGTGCCAGTACCTACCGGGGGGAGACCCAGTACTTC. Translation: CASTYRGETQYF.

This clonotype came up a few times. The V call is TRBV6-1, the J call TRBJ2-5; possible D gene TRBD1, 5 bases. This CDR3 has 16 amino acids. Germline values: CDR1 MNHNS, CDR2 SASEGT. The V gene lost 4 bases and the J gene lost 1 base, with 16 bases spanning the gap. CDR3 DNA sequence: TGTGCCAGCAGTGTCCAGACAGTCCAGATCCAAGAGACCCAGTACTTC. It yields the protein CASSVQTVQIQETQYF.

V usage is TRBV20-1 and J usage is TRBJ1-4, with D uncertain. The CDR3 is made up of 14 amino acids. V was pared by 3 bases and J by 6 bases, with 14 bases between. Germline values: CDR1 DFQATT, CDR2 SNEGSKA (reference sequence). CDR3 in amino acids: CSASSDRGDEKLFF. The CDR3 coding sequence is TGCAGTGCTAGTTCTGACCGCGGAGATGAAAAACTGTTTTTT.